The clone carrying this T cell receptor beta chain turned up a few times. CDR1 is DFQATT, CDR2 SNEGSKA, per germline (reference sequence). The ends were cut back, 8 bases at V and 5 bases at J, with 9 bases in the middle. This CDR3 is built from 11 residues. The entry originates in a study of T cell changes during pregnancy in multiple sclerosis. Repertoires were generated with immunoSEQ multiplex PCR, while TCRdb's copy carries only in-frame clones and drops some. The data show roughly 93,000 clones, with 92% seen just once and around 2.1% held by the top ten. The sequence derives from a female donor in good health, enrolled as a control in a pregnancy study. Source: peripheral blood, taken after pregnancy. The rearrangement uses TRBV20-1 and TRBJ2-2; D is ambiguous. The CDR3 is CSYQRTGELFF. The CDR3 DNA reads TGCAGTTATCAGCGTACCGGGGAGCTGTTTTTT.